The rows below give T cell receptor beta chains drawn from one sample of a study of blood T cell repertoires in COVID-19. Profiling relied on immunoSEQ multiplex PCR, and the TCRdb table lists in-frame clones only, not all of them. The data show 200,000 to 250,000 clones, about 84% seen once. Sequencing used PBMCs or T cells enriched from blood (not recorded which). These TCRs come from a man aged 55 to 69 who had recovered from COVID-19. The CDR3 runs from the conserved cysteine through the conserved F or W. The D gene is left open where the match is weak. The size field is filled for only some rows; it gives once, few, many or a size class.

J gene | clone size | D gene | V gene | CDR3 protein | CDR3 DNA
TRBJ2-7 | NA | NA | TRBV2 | CASSDSYEQYF | TGTGCCAGCAGTGATAGTTACGAGCAGTACTTC
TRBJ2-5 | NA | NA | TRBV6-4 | CASSPQPQAQETQYF | TGTGCCAGCAGTCCCCAGCCACAGGCACAAGAGACCCAGTACTTC
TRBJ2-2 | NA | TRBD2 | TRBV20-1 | CSASKAGDNTGELFF | TGCAGTGCTAGTAAAGCGGGGGACAACACCGGGGAGCTGTTTTTT
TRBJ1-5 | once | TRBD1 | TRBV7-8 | CASSPGQGIQPQHF | TGTGCCAGCAGCCCGGGACAGGGTATTCAGCCCCAGCATTTT
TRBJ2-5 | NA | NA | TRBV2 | CASSEYQGAETQYF | TGTGCCAGCAGTGAATACCAGGGCGCGGAGACCCAGTACTTC
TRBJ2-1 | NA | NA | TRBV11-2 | CASSLVGGQLYNEQFF | TGTGCCAGCAGCTTGGTGGGGGGGCAACTCTACAATGAGCAGTTCTTC
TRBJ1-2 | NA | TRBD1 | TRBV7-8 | CASSPRQGVTF | TGTGCCAGCAGCCCTCGACAGGGTGTAACCTTC
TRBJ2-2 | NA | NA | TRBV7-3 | CASSLRSGLNTGELFF | TGTGCCAGCAGCTTAAGGAGCGGCCTAAACACCGGGGAGCTGTTTTTT
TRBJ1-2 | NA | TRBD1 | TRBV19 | CASRQGGLDYGYTF | TGTGCCAGTAGACAGGGGGGATTAGACTATGGCTACACCTTC
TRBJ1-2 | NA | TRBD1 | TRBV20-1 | CSASDGRTGGFDGYTF | TGCAGTGCTAGTGACGGCAGGACAGGGGGCTTCGATGGCTACACCTTC
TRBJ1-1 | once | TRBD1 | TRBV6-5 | CASSLTGYGDTEAFF | TGTGCCAGCAGTTTGACAGGGTACGGTGACACTGAAGCTTTCTTT
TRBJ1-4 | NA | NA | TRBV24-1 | CATSEALAGGNEKLFF | TGTGCCACCAGTGAGGCCCTGGCGGGGGGGAATGAAAAACTGTTTTTT
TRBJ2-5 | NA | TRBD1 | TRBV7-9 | CASSSDRGGETQYF | TGTGCCAGCAGCTCGGACAGGGGAGGTGAGACCCAGTACTTC
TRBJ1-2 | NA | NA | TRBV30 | CAWVLAYGYTF | TGTGCCTGGGTTTTGGCCTATGGCTACACCTTC
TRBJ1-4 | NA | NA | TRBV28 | CASSPALGKLFF | TGTGCCAGCAGCCCGGCCCTAGGAAAACTGTTTTTT
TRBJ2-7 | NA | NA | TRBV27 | CASASGGSIVYEQYF | TGTGCCAGCGCTTCCGGAGGGTCAATTGTCTACGAGCAGTACTTC
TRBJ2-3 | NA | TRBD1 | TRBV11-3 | CASSWGTGSTTDTQYF | TGTGCCAGCAGCTGGGGGACAGGCTCAACCACAGATACGCAGTATTTT